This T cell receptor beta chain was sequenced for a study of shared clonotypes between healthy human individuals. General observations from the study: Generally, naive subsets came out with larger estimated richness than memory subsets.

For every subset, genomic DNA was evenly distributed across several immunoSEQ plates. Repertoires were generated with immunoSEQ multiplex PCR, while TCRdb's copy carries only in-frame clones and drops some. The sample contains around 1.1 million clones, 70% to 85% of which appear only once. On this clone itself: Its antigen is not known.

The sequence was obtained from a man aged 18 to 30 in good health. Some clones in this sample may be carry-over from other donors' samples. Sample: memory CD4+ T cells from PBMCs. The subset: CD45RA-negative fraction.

Here the CDR3 reads CASSQSSGSTGELFF. Written as DNA, the CDR3 is TGTGCCAGCAGCCAATCGTCGGGGTCTACCGGGGAGCTGTTTTTT. This chain links TRBV16 with TRBJ2-2; possible D gene TRBD2, 5 bases. The germline gives CDR1 KGHSY, CDR2 FQNENV. The ends were cut back, 0 bases at V and 5 bases at J, with 10 bases in the middle. This CDR3 comprises 15 residues.